This entry lists 9 T cell receptor beta chains sequenced from one sample in a study of human T cells and chemical hapten exposure. TCRdb re-called the RACE reads with MiXCR, one entry per CDR3 protein. The data show 150,000 to 200,000 distinct CDR3 sequences, around 30% seen once. Time point of the sample: pre-sensitization, week 0. The sample's treatment: therapeutic diphenylcyclopropenone sensitization with weekly scalp DPC. The material was whole blood, obtained in connection with sensitization to the hapten diphenylcyclopropenone (DPC). Receptors were obtained from a woman aged 25 to 39 with alopecia areata. Some clones in this sample may be carry-over from other donors' samples.

The CDR3 loop is CAWSPKGTPQETQYF. CDR3 sequence (DNA): TGTGCCTGGAGCCCCAAAGGAACCCCCCAAGAGACCCAGTACTTC. The chain employs TRBV30 and TRBJ2-5; D is unresolved. Germline V CDR1 and CDR2: GTSNPN, SVGIG (reference sequence). V lost 3 bases to trimming and J lost 1 base, with 15 bases between them. This CDR3 region has 15 residues.

This clonotype was seen a handful of times. This chain joins TRBV12-3 or TRBV12-4 and TRBJ2-2, with D tentatively TRBD2 (6 bases). The CDR3 runs 16 residues. The V end lost 5 bases, the J end lost 7 bases, and 20 bases lay between the germline ends. The CDR3 region has the DNA TGTGCCAGCAGTAAAGGACTAATCGGTGACAACGGGGAGCTGTTTTTT. This encodes CASSKGLIGDNGELFF.

This clonotype has just a few counts. Here the CDR3 DNA reads TGTGCCAGCAGTGTTGGACAGGGGAGAGGCTACACCTTC. Translation: CASSVGQGRGYTF. The chain couples TRBV12-3 or TRBV12-4 to TRBJ1-2, with 9 positions matching TRBD1. V lost 5 bases to trimming and J lost 8 bases; unmatched junction nucleotides: 6. The CDR3 contains 13 residues.

The genes are TRBV29-1 and TRBJ1-2; D is ambiguous. The germline gives CDR1 SQVTM, CDR2 ANQGSEA. V shed 7 bases and J shed 4 bases, with 10 bases lying between them. The CDR3 consists of 11 residues. The CDR3, as DNA: TGCAGCGCTGTGGGCAGCTATGGCTACACCTTC. Protein: CSAVGSYGYTF.

The genes are TRBV4-3 and TRBJ1-3, with D uncertain. Germline CDR1 is LGHNA and CDR2 is YSLEER. CDR3 length equals 14 residues. The V and J ends lost 2 bases and 0 bases respectively, with 5 bases between them. DNA for the CDR3: TGCGCCAGCAGCCAAACCAGCTCTGGAAACACCATATATTTT. Translation gives CASSQTSSGNTIYF.

The count of this clonotype is one. The genes are TRBV2 and TRBJ1-5; D gene unclear. CDR1 SNHLY and CDR2 FYNNEI come from the germline V gene. The germline V and J ends were trimmed by 8 bases and 4 bases, with 9 bases remaining between them. The CDR3 covers 12 residues. CDR3 in amino acids: CASSGQNQPQHF. CDR3 bases: TGTGCCAGCTCTGGGCAGAATCAGCCCCAGCATTTT. Looking up the rest from reference TRBV2 and TRBJ1-5 gives the full variable domain: EPEVTQTPSHQVTQMGQEVILRCVPISNHLYFYWYRQILGQKVEFLVSFYNNEISEKSEIFDDQFSVERPDGSNFTLKIRSTKLEDSAMYFCASSGQNQPQHFGDGTRLSIL.

The chain couples TRBV7-9 to TRBJ2-7, with unresolved D. The ends were cut back, 4 bases at V and 4 bases at J, with 8 bases in the middle. CDR1 and CDR2 (germline): SEHNR, FQNEAQ (reference sequence). The CDR3 consists of 12 residues. The CDR3 here is CASSSSLYEQYF. The CDR3 nucleotides read TGTGCCAGCAGCTCCAGTCTATACGAGCAGTACTTC.

V gene TRBV5-8 combines with J gene TRBJ2-3; D uncertain. V gave up 4 bases and J gave up 1 base, with 7 bases separating them. CDR1 is SGHTS and CDR2 is YDEGEE in the germline V gene. The CDR3 consists of 13 residues. The CDR3 DNA follows: TGTGCCAGCAGCCGCCGGCGCACAGATACGCAGTATTTT. Its translation is CASSRRRTDTQYF.

The J gene is TRBJ2-5, the V gene TRBV5-4, with 7 bases matching TRBD1. The V gene's germline CDR1 is SGHNT and CDR2 YYREEE (reference sequence). V shed 1 base, J shed 0 bases, and the junction held 3 bases outside the gene matches. The CDR3 contains 15 residues. The CDR3 region is CASSLYRGNQETQYF. Written as DNA, the CDR3 is TGTGCCAGCAGCTTGTACAGGGGTAACCAAGAGACCCAGTACTTC.